This is a list of T cell receptor beta chains from one sample in a study of shared clonotypes between healthy human individuals. The table came from immunoSEQ multiplex PCR; TCRdb's copy has only in-frame clones and leaves some out. The data hold nearly 1,000,000 clones, with more than 75% observed a single time. The sample taken for sequencing was memory CD4+ T cells sorted from blood. These receptors originate from a young man in good health. CDR3s include the opening cysteine and the closing phenylalanine or tryptophan. D genes are given only for firm matches. Where a row states a size, it is once, few, many or the class of an expanded clone; other rows omit it.

size: .; D: .; J: TRBJ1-1; V: TRBV7-8; CDR3: CASSLSGDTEAFF; DNA: TGTGCCAGCAGCTTATCAGGCGACACTGAAGCTTTCTTT
size: .; D: .; J: TRBJ2-1; V: TRBV12-5; CDR3: CASGSPTGNEQFF; DNA: TGTGCTAGTGGCTCTCCGACGGGTAATGAGCAGTTCTTC
size: .; D: .; J: TRBJ2-5; V: TRBV7-2; CDR3: CAGRAGGSGQETQYF; DNA: TGTGCCGGACGAGCTGGAGGGTCTGGCCAAGAGACCCAGTACTTC
size: .; D: .; J: TRBJ2-2; V: TRBV5-4; CDR3: CASSSANTGELFF; DNA: TGTGCCAGCAGCTCGGCCAACACCGGGGAGCTGTTTTTT
size: few; D: .; J: TRBJ1-2; V: TRBV4-1; CDR3: CASSHPGAGNGYTF; DNA: TGCGCCAGCAGCCATCCCGGGGCCGGGAATGGCTACACCTTC
size: .; D: .; J: TRBJ1-2; V: TRBV4-3; CDR3: CASSQDRGEYYGYTF; DNA: TGCGCCAGCAGCCAAGACAGGGGAGAATACTATGGCTACACCTTC
size: .; D: TRBD1; J: TRBJ2-1; V: TRBV9; CDR3: CASSVGGQGSYNEQFF; DNA: TGTGCCAGCAGCGTAGGGGGACAGGGATCCTACAATGAGCAGTTCTTC
size: once; D: .; J: TRBJ2-7; V: TRBV5-1; CDR3: CASSSSGSSYEQYF; DNA: TGCGCCAGCAGCTCATCGGGTTCTTCCTACGAGCAGTACTTC
size: .; D: TRBD1; J: TRBJ1-3; V: TRBV4-3; CDR3: CASSQEGQGSGNTIYF; DNA: TGCGCCAGCAGCCAAGAGGGACAGGGTTCTGGAAACACCATATATTTT
size: .; D: .; J: TRBJ2-2; V: TRBV7-2; CDR3: CASSYRTAKTGELFF; DNA: TGTGCCAGCAGCTACCGGACAGCTAAGACCGGGGAGCTGTTTTTT
size: .; D: .; J: TRBJ2-5; V: TRBV21-1; CDR3: CASSKAPSEYQETQYF; DNA: TGTGCCAGCAGCAAAGCGCCTAGCGAGTACCAAGAGACCCAGTACTTC
size: once; D: .; J: TRBJ1-4; V: TRBV19; CDR3: CASRPRKMFGEKLFF; DNA: TGTGCCAGTAGGCCCCGGAAGATGTTTGGTGAAAAACTGTTTTTT
size: .; D: TRBD2; J: TRBJ2-7; V: TRBV5-1; CDR3: CASSQGTSGTEQYF; DNA: TGCGCCAGCAGTCAAGGGACTAGCGGGACCGAGCAGTACTTC
size: .; D: TRBD2; J: TRBJ2-7; V: TRBV7-2; CDR3: CASSLYYTGLAVTYEQYF; DNA: TGTGCCAGCAGCTTATATTATACGGGACTAGCGGTTACCTACGAGCAGTACTTC
size: .; D: .; J: TRBJ1-1; V: TRBV7-6; CDR3: CASSPGQGNTEAFF; DNA: TGTGCCAGCAGCCCGGGGCAGGGGAACACTGAAGCTTTCTTT
size: .; D: TRBD1; J: TRBJ1-1; V: TRBV27; CDR3: CASSIPGQLNTEAFF; DNA: TGTGCCAGCAGTATTCCGGGACAGCTGAACACTGAAGCTTTCTTT
size: .; D: TRBD2; J: TRBJ2-1; V: TRBV30; CDR3: CAWYASGGAPNEQFF; DNA: TGTGCCTGGTACGCTAGCGGGGGGGCCCCTAATGAGCAGTTCTTC
size: .; D: TRBD1; J: TRBJ2-3; V: TRBV18; CDR3: CASSQQGSTDTQYF; DNA: TGTGCCAGCTCACAACAGGGGAGCACAGATACGCAGTATTTT
size: .; D: .; J: TRBJ2-3; V: TRBV7-3; CDR3: CASSKDRGLTDTQYF; DNA: TGTGCCAGCAGCAAAGACAGAGGCCTCACAGATACGCAGTATTTT
size: few; D: .; J: TRBJ2-7; V: TRBV10-2; CDR3: CASSASGVHYEQYF; DNA: TGCGCCAGCAGTGCCTCAGGGGTACACTACGAGCAGTACTTC
size: .; D: TRBD2; J: TRBJ2-5; V: TRBV5-1; CDR3: CASSLGGLAGYQETQYF; DNA: TGCGCCAGCAGCTTGGGCGGGCTAGCGGGGTACCAAGAGACCCAGTACTTC
size: once; D: TRBD2; J: TRBJ2-7; V: TRBV6-1; CDR3: CASGGTSGGSYEQYF; DNA: TGTGCCAGCGGAGGGACTAGCGGGGGTTCGTACGAGCAGTACTTC
size: .; D: .; J: TRBJ1-1; V: TRBV5-1; CDR3: CASSFNSMNTEAFF; DNA: TGCGCCAGCAGCTTCAACAGCATGAACACTGAAGCTTTCTTT
size: .; D: .; J: TRBJ1-1; V: TRBV7-8; CDR3: CASSLTELDTEAFF; DNA: TGTGCCAGCAGCTTAACGGAATTGGACACTGAAGCTTTCTTT
size: .; D: TRBD2; J: TRBJ2-5; V: TRBV25-1; CDR3: CASSGTGTTEETQYF; DNA: TGTGCCAGCAGTGGTACCGGGACTACGGAAGAGACCCAGTACTTC
size: .; D: TRBD1; J: TRBJ2-7; V: TRBV5-1; CDR3: CASSGGTGGDEQYF; DNA: TGCGCCAGCAGCGGCGGGACAGGGGGCGACGAGCAGTACTTC
size: many; D: TRBD1; J: TRBJ1-4; V: TRBV5-1; CDR3: CASSPGTGAGNNEKLFF; DNA: TGCGCCAGCAGCCCCGGGACAGGGGCAGGAAATAATGAAAAACTGTTTTTT
size: .; D: .; J: TRBJ1-1; V: TRBV5-1; CDR3: CASSFGRAGDNTEAFF; DNA: TGCGCCAGCAGCTTCGGGCGTGCGGGCGACAACACTGAAGCTTTCTTT
size: .; D: .; J: TRBJ1-3; V: TRBV18; CDR3: CASSPLPHYSGNTIYF; DNA: TGTGCCAGCTCACCATTACCCCACTACTCTGGAAACACCATATATTTT
size: .; D: TRBD1; J: TRBJ1-6; V: TRBV5-1; CDR3: CASSFYYRDRGRSYNSPLHF; DNA: TGCGCCAGCAGCTTCTATTACCGGGACAGGGGGCGCTCCTATAATTCACCCCTCCACTTT
size: .; D: .; J: TRBJ2-7; V: TRBV28; CDR3: CASSPGYEQYF; DNA: TGTGCCAGCAGCCCCGGTTACGAGCAGTACTTC
size: .; D: .; J: TRBJ1-1; V: TRBV12-5; CDR3: CASGLEGKGNTEAFF; DNA: TGTGCTAGTGGTTTGGAGGGAAAAGGGAACACTGAAGCTTTCTTT
size: few; D: .; J: TRBJ2-5; V: TRBV6-5; CDR3: CASSYVGGETQYF; DNA: TGTGCCAGCAGTTATGTAGGGGGAGAGACCCAGTACTTC
size: .; D: TRBD2; J: TRBJ2-7; V: TRBV10-3; CDR3: CAISGGRGGFYEQYF; DNA: TGTGCCATCAGTGGAGGAAGGGGAGGGTTCTACGAGCAGTACTTC
size: .; D: .; J: TRBJ1-5; V: TRBV28; CDR3: CAGSLGGYSNQPQHF; DNA: TGTGCCGGCAGCCTCGGGGGTTATAGCAATCAGCCCCAGCATTTT
size: .; D: .; J: TRBJ1-1; V: TRBV25-1; CDR3: CASSGGPVTEAFF; DNA: TGTGCCAGCAGTGGGGGACCGGTCACTGAAGCTTTCTTT
size: few; D: TRBD2; J: TRBJ2-3; V: TRBV7-6; CDR3: CASSFGRSGGAGDTQYF; DNA: TGTGCCAGCAGCTTTGGCCGGAGCGGGGGGGCCGGAGATACGCAGTATTTT
size: .; D: TRBD1; J: TRBJ2-2; V: TRBV2; CDR3: CASIIDRGAGELFF; DNA: TGTGCCAGCATAATTGACAGGGGGGCCGGGGAGCTGTTTTTT
size: .; D: TRBD2; J: TRBJ2-7; V: TRBV9; CDR3: CASGGSANPYEQYF; DNA: TGTGCCTCGGGGGGTAGCGCCAACCCCTACGAGCAGTACTTC
size: .; D: TRBD2; J: TRBJ2-5; V: TRBV5-6; CDR3: CASSHTGGAQAETQYF; DNA: TGTGCCAGCAGCCACACCGGGGGGGCCCAGGCGGAGACCCAGTACTTC